Listed below are T cell receptor beta chains from one sample, sequenced in a study of blood T cell repertoires in COVID-19. Produced via immunoSEQ multiplex PCR; TCRdb's table is partial and in-frame only. The sample consists of about 190,000 clones, 80% to 90% of them appearing once. The sequenced sample was peripheral blood. Receptor source: a man aged 25-45 years with acute or convalescent COVID-19. The CDR3 runs from the conserved cysteine through the conserved F or W. The D gene is left open where the match is weak. Size is omitted from some rows. Given values are once, few, many or a class for expanded clones.

V gene: TRBV2
CDR3 length: 16
D gene: TRBD1
J gene: TRBJ1-6
clone size: few
CDR3 protein: CASSEATDRDNSPLHF
CDR3 DNA: TGTGCCAGCAGTGAAGCGACGGACAGGGATAATTCACCCCTCCACTTT

V gene: TRBV6-5
CDR3 length: 15
D gene: NA
J gene: TRBJ2-3
clone size: NA
CDR3 protein: CASSTRSGGADTQYF
CDR3 DNA: TGTGCCAGCAGTACCCGATCCGGAGGGGCAGATACGCAGTATTTT

V gene: TRBV7-9
CDR3 length: 13
D gene: NA
J gene: TRBJ2-7
clone size: NA
CDR3 protein: CASSKNQWYEQYF
CDR3 DNA: TGTGCCAGCAGCAAAAATCAGTGGTACGAGCAGTACTTC

V gene: TRBV5-1
CDR3 length: 15
D gene: NA
J gene: TRBJ1-1
clone size: NA
CDR3 protein: CASSLVAFQNTEAFF
CDR3 DNA: TGCGCCAGCAGCTTGGTGGCCTTTCAGAACACTGAAGCTTTCTTT

V gene: TRBV5-6
CDR3 length: 15
D gene: TRBD2
J gene: TRBJ2-3
clone size: NA
CDR3 protein: CASSLLAGGPDTQYF
CDR3 DNA: TGTGCCAGCAGCCTTTTAGCGGGAGGGCCCGATACGCAGTATTTT

V gene: TRBV5-1
CDR3 length: 13
D gene: NA
J gene: TRBJ1-3
clone size: NA
CDR3 protein: CASSSGQGNTIYF
CDR3 DNA: TGCGCCAGCAGCTCCGGACAGGGAAACACCATATATTTT

V gene: TRBV19
CDR3 length: 12
D gene: NA
J gene: TRBJ1-5
clone size: NA
CDR3 protein: CASSIPVQPQHF
CDR3 DNA: TGTGCCAGTAGTATCCCCGTCCAGCCCCAGCATTTT

V gene: TRBV10-3
CDR3 length: 16
D gene: TRBD2
J gene: TRBJ2-1
clone size: NA
CDR3 protein: CAISEISGSSYNEQFF
CDR3 DNA: TGTGCCATCAGTGAGATCAGCGGGAGCTCCTACAATGAGCAGTTCTTC

V gene: TRBV2
CDR3 length: 14
D gene: NA
J gene: TRBJ2-1
clone size: NA
CDR3 protein: CASSELTQFNEQFF
CDR3 DNA: TGTGCCAGCAGTGAACTAACACAGTTCAATGAGCAGTTCTTC

V gene: TRBV5-1
CDR3 length: 16
D gene: NA
J gene: TRBJ1-3
clone size: NA
CDR3 protein: CASSLVGGRLGNTIYF
CDR3 DNA: TGCGCCAGCAGCTTGGTCGGGGGAAGGCTTGGAAACACCATATATTTT

V gene: TRBV9
CDR3 length: 16
D gene: TRBD1
J gene: TRBJ1-4
clone size: NA
CDR3 protein: CASSVLTGAANEKLFF
CDR3 DNA: TGTGCCAGCAGCGTATTAACAGGGGCAGCTAATGAAAAACTGTTTTTT

V gene: TRBV6-6
CDR3 length: 14
D gene: TRBD1
J gene: TRBJ2-7
clone size: once
CDR3 protein: CASSKGQELAEQYF
CDR3 DNA: TGTGCCAGCTCAAAGGGACAGGAACTGGCCGAGCAGTACTTC

V gene: TRBV20-1
CDR3 length: 14
D gene: NA
J gene: TRBJ1-2
clone size: NA
CDR3 protein: CSASVQTANYGYTF
CDR3 DNA: TGCAGTGCTAGTGTACAGACAGCTAACTATGGCTACACCTTC

V gene: TRBV4-1
CDR3 length: 18
D gene: TRBD2
J gene: TRBJ2-3
clone size: NA
CDR3 protein: CASSQERLSSGNTDTQYF
CDR3 DNA: TGCGCCAGCAGCCAAGAACGTTTGAGTAGCGGGAACACAGATACGCAGTATTTT

V gene: TRBV11-3
CDR3 length: 13
D gene: NA
J gene: TRBJ2-2
clone size: NA
CDR3 protein: CASSLQGAGELFF
CDR3 DNA: TGTGCCAGCAGCTTACAGGGTGCCGGGGAGCTGTTTTTT

V gene: TRBV19
CDR3 length: 14
D gene: TRBD1
J gene: TRBJ1-1
clone size: NA
CDR3 protein: CASSSNRGNTEAFF
CDR3 DNA: TGTGCCAGTAGTTCCAACAGGGGAAACACTGAAGCTTTCTTT

V gene: TRBV4-1
CDR3 length: 17
D gene: TRBD2
J gene: TRBJ2-5
clone size: NA
CDR3 protein: CASSQAPSGGPQETQYF
CDR3 DNA: TGCGCCAGCAGCCAAGCCCCTAGCGGGGGGCCGCAAGAGACCCAGTACTTC

V gene: TRBV7-8
CDR3 length: 16
D gene: TRBD1
J gene: TRBJ1-2
clone size: NA
CDR3 protein: CASSSLRQGSNYGYTF
CDR3 DNA: TGTGCCAGCAGCTCTTTAAGACAGGGATCTAACTATGGCTACACCTTC

V gene: TRBV29-1
CDR3 length: 13
D gene: TRBD1
J gene: TRBJ2-3
clone size: once
CDR3 protein: CSVEQGATDTQYF
CDR3 DNA: TGCAGCGTTGAACAGGGGGCCACAGATACGCAGTATTTT

V gene: TRBV27
CDR3 length: 14
D gene: NA
J gene: TRBJ1-1
clone size: once
CDR3 protein: CASSLYVRNTEAFF
CDR3 DNA: TGTGCCAGCAGTTTATACGTCAGGAACACTGAAGCTTTCTTT

V gene: TRBV7-9
CDR3 length: 16
D gene: TRBD2
J gene: TRBJ2-3
clone size: NA
CDR3 protein: CASSWTSGGARDTQYF
CDR3 DNA: TGTGCCAGCAGCTGGACTAGCGGGGGGGCAAGGGATACGCAGTATTTT

V gene: TRBV14
CDR3 length: 18
D gene: TRBD2
J gene: TRBJ2-2
clone size: NA
CDR3 protein: CASSQDLWRGGRSGELFF
CDR3 DNA: TGTGCCAGCAGCCAAGATCTGTGGCGGGGGGGCCGATCCGGGGAGCTGTTTTTT